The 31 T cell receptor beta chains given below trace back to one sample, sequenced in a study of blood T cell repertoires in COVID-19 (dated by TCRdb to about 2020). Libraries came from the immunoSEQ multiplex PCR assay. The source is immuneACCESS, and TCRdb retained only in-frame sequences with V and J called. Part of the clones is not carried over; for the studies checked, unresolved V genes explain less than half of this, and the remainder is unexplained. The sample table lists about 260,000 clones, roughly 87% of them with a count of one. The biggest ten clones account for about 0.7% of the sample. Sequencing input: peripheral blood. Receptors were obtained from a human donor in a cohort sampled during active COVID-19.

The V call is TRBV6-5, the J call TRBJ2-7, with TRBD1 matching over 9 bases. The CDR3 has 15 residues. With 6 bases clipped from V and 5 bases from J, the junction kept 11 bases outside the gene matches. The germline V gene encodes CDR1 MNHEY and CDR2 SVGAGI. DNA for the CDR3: TGTGCCAGCAGCCAGTCCGGGACAGGGTCCCACGAGCAGTACTTC. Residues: CASSQSGTGSHEQYF.

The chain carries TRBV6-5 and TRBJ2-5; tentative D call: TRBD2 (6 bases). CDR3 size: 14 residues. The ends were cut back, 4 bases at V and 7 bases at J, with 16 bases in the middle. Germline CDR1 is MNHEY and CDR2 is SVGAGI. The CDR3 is CASSSNGGLGTQYF. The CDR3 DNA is TGTGCCAGCAGTTCAAACGGGGGTCTCGGGACCCAGTACTTC.

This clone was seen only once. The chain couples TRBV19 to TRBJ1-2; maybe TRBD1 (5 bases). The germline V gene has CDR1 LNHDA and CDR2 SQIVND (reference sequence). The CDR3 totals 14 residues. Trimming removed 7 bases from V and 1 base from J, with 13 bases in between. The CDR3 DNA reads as TGTGCCAGTAACTCTGACAGTTATAACTATGGCTACACCTTC. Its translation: CASNSDSYNYGYTF.

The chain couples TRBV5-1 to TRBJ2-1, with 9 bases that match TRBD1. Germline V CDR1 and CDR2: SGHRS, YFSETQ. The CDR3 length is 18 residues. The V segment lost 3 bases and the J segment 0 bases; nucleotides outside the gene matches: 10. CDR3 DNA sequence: TGCGCCAGCAGCTACTTACAGGGGGCGGGGAGCTCCTACAATGAGCAGTTCTTC. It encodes CASSYLQGAGSSYNEQFF. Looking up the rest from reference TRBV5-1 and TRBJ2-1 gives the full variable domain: KAGVTQTPRYLIKTRGQQVTLSCSPISGHRSVSWYQQTPGQGLQFLFEYFSETQRNKGNFPGRFSGRQFSNSRSEMNVSTLELGDSALYLCASSYLQGAGSSYNEQFFGPGTRLTVL.

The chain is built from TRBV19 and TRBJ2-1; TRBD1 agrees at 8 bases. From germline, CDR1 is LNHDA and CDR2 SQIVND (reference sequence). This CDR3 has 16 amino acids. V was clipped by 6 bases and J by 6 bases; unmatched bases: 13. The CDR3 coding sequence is TGTGCCAGTAGCACTGCTGGACAGGGTGTCGGCAATGAGCAGTTCTTC. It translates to CASSTAGQGVGNEQFF.

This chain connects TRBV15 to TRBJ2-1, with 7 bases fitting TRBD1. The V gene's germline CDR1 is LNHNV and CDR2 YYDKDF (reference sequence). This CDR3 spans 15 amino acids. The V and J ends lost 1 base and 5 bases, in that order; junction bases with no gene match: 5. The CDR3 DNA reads TGTGCCACCAGCAGAGGACGGACAGGAGACAATGAGCAGTTCTTC. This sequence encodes CATSRGRTGDNEQFF.

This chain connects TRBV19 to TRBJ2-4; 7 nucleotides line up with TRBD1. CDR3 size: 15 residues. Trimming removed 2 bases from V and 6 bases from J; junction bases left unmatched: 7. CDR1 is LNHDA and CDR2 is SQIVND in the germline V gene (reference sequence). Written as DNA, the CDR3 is TGTGCCAGTAGTATAACGACGACAGGGAGAAACATTCAGTACTTC. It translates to CASSITTTGRNIQYF.

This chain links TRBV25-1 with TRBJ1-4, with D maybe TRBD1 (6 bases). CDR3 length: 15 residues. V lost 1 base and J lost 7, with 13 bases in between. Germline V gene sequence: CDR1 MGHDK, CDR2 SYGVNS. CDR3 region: CASSEWQGLSEKLFF. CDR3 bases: TGTGCCAGCAGTGAATGGCAGGGGTTGAGTGAAAAACTGTTTTTT.

The CDR3 sequence is CASSFPGTDTQYF. As DNA, the CDR3 is TGTGCCAGCAGCTTTCCCGGGACAGATACGCAGTATTTT. The gene calls are TRBV5-4 and TRBJ2-3; no definite D call. V was pared by 2 bases and J by 3 bases, with 7 bases between. Germline values: CDR1 SGHNT, CDR2 YYREEE (reference sequence). CDR3 length: 13 amino acids.

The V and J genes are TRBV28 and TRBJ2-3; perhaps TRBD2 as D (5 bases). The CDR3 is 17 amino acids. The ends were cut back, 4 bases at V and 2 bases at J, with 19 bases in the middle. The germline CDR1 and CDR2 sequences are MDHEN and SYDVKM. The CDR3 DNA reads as TGTGCCAGCAGTTCCAGAATAGCGTCGGCCTTCACAGATACGCAGTATTTT. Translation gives CASSSRIASAFTDTQYF.

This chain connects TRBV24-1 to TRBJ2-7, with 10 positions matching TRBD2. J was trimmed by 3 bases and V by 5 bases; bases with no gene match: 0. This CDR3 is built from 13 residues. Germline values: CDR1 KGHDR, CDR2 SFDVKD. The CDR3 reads CATSVAGGYEQYF. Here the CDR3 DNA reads TGTGCCACCAGTGTAGCGGGAGGCTACGAGCAGTACTTC.

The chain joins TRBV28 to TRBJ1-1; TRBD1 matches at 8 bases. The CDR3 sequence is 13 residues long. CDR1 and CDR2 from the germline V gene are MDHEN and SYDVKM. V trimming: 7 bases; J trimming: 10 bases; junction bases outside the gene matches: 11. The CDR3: CASNPGQGRTAFF. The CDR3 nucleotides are TGTGCCAGCAACCCAGGACAGGGAAGGACAGCTTTCTTT.

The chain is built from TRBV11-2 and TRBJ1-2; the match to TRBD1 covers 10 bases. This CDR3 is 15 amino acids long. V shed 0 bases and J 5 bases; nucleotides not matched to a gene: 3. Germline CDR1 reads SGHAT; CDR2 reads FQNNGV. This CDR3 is CASSLDSGQGYGYTF. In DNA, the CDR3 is TGTGCCAGCAGCTTAGATTCGGGACAGGGGTATGGCTACACCTTC. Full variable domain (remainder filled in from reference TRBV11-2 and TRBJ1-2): EAGVAQSPRYKIIEKRQSVAFWCNPISGHATLYWYQQILGQGPKLLIQFQNNGVVDDSQLPKDRFSAERLKGVDSTLKIQPAKLEDSAVYLCASSLDSGQGYGYTFGSGTRLTVV.

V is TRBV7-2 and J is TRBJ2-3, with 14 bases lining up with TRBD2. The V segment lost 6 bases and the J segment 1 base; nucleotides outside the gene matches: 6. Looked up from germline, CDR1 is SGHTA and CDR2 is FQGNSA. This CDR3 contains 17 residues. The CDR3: CASRYPGLAGGTDTQYF. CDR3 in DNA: TGTGCCAGCAGGTACCCGGGACTAGCGGGGGGCACAGATACGCAGTATTTT.

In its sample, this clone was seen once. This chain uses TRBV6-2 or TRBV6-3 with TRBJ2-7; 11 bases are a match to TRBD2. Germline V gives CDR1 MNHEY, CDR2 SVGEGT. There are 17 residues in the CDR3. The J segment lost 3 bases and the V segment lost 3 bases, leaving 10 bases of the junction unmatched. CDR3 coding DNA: TGTGCCAGCAGTTATGAACTAGCGGGAGAGAAGGACTACGAGCAGTACTTC. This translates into CASSYELAGEKDYEQYF.

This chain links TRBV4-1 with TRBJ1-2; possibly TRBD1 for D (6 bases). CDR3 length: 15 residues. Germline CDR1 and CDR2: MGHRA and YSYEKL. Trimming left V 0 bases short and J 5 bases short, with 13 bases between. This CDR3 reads CASSQESGHRYGYTF. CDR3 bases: TGCGCCAGCAGCCAAGAGTCGGGACATAGATATGGCTACACCTTC.

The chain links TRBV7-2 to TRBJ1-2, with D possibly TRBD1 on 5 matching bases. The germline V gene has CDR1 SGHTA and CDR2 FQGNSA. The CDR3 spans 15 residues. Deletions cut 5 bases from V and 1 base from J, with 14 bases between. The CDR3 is CASSESDSFNYGYTF. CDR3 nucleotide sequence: TGTGCCAGCAGCGAATCTGACAGCTTTAACTATGGCTACACCTTC.

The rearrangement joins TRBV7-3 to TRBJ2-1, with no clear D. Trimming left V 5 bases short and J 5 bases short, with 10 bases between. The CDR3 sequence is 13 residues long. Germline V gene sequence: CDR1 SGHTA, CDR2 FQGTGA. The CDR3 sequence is CASSPQTHNEQFF. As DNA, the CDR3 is TGTGCCAGCAGCCCCCAGACTCACAATGAGCAGTTCTTC. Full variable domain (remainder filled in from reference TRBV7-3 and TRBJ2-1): GAGVSQTPSNKVTEKGKYVELRCDPISGHTALYWYRQSLGQGPEFLIYFQGTGAADDSGLPNDRFFAVRPEGSVSTLKIQRTERGDSAVYLCASSPQTHNEQFFGPGTRLTVL.

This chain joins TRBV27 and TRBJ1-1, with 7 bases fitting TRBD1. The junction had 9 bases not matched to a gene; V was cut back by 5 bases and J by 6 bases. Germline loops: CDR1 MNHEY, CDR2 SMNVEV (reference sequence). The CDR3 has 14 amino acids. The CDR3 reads CASSHGTASPEAFF. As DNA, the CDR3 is TGTGCCAGCAGTCACGGGACAGCAAGTCCTGAAGCTTTCTTT.

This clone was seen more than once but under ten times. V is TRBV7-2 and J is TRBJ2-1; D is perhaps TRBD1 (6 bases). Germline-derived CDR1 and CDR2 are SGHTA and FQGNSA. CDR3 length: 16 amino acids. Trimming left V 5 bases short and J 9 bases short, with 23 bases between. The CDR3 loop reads CASSLIRVWGPSEQFF. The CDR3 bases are TGTGCCAGCAGCCTTATCCGGGTCTGGGGGCCGAGTGAGCAGTTCTTC.

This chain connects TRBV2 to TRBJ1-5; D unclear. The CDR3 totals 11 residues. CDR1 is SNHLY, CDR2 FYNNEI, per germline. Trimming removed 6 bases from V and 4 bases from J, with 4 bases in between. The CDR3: CASRENQPQHF. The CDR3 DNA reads TGTGCCAGCAGAGAGAATCAGCCCCAGCATTTT.

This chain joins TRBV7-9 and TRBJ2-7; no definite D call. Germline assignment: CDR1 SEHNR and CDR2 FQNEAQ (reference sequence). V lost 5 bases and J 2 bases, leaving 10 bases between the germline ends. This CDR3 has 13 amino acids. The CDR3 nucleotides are TGTGCCAGCAGCGTAGGTGGCCCCTACGAGCAGTACTTC. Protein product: CASSVGGPYEQYF.

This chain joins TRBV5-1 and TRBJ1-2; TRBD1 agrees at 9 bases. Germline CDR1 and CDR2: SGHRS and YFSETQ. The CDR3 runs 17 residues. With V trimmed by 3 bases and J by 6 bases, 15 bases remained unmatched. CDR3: CASSSTPGTGFRDGYTF. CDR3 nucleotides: TGCGCCAGCAGCTCCACTCCCGGGACAGGGTTTCGAGATGGCTACACCTTC.

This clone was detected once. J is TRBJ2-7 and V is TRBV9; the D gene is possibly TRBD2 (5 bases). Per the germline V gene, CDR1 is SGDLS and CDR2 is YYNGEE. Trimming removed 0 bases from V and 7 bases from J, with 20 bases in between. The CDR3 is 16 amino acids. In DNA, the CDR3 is TGTGCCAGCAGCGTAGCTCAGGACTGGGGATATGGTGAGCAGTACTTC. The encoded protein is CASSVAQDWGYGEQYF.

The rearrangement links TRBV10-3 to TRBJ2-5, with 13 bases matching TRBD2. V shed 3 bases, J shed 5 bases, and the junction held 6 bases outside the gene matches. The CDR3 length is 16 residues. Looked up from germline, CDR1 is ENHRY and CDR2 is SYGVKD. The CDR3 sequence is CAISDSGTSGVETQYF. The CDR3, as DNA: TGTGCCATCAGTGACAGCGGGACTAGCGGGGTGGAGACCCAGTACTTC.

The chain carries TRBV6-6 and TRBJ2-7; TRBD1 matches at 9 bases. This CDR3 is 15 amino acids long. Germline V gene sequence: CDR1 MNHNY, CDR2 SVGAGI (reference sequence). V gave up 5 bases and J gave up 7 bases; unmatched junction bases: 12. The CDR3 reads CASSHLDRGLLEQYF. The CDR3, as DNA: TGTGCCAGCAGTCACCTGGACAGGGGCCTACTAGAGCAGTACTTC.

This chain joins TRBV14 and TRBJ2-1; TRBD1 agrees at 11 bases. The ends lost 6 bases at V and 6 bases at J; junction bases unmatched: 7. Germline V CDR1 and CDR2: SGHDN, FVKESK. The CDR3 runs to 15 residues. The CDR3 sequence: CASSQDRGRLNEQFF. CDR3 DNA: TGTGCCAGCAGTCAGGACAGGGGGCGACTCAATGAGCAGTTCTTC.

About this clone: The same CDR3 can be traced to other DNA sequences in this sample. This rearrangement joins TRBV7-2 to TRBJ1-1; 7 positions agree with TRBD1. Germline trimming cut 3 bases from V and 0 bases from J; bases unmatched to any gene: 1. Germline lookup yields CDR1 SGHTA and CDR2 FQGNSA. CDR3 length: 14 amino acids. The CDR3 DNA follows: TGTGCCAGCAGCTTGAGGGGGCTGAACACTGAAGCTTTCTTT. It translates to CASSLRGLNTEAFF.

CDR3 sequence (DNA): TGTGCCAGCAGCTCCCCGGAGGGGCCAAATTCACCCCTCCACTTT. It encodes CASSSPEGPNSPLHF. The rearrangement joins TRBV5-6 to TRBJ1-6; a weak D match, TRBD1 (5 bases). The germline V gene has CDR1 SGHDT and CDR2 YYEEEE. The V end was cut by 3 bases, the J end by 7 bases, with 14 bases between. The CDR3 sequence is 15 residues long.

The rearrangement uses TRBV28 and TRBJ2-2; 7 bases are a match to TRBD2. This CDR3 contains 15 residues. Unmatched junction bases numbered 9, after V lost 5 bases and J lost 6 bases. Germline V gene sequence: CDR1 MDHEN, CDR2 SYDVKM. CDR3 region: CASSRLTSRPGELFF. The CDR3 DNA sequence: TGTGCCAGCAGTCGATTGACTAGCCGGCCCGGGGAGCTGTTTTTT.

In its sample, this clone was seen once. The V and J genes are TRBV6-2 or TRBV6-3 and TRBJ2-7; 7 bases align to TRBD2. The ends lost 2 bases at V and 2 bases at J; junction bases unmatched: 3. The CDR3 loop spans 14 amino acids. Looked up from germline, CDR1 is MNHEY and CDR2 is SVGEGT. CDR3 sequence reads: CASSYRLAAYEQYF. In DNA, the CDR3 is TGTGCCAGCAGTTACCGGCTAGCGGCCTACGAGCAGTACTTC.